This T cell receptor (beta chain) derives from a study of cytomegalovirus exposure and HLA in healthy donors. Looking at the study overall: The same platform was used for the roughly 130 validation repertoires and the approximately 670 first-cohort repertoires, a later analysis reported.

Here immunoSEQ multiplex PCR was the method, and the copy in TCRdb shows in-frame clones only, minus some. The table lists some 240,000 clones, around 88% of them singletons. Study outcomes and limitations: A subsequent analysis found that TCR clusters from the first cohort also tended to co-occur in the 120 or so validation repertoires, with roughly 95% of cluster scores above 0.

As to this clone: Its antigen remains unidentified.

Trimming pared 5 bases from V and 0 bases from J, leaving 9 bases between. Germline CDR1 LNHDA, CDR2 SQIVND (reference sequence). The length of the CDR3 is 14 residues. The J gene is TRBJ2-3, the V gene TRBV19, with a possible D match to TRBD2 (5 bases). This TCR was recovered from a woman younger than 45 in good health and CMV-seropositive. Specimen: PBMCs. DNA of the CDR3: TGTGCCAGTAGTCCTGGAGGTAGCACAGATACGCAGTATTTT. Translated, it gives CASSPGGSTDTQYF.